A single T cell receptor beta chain is shown here with its context. This record comes from a study of blood T cell repertoires in COVID-19. At the level of the study: The study drew acute and convalescent COVID-19 samples from the United States, Italy and Spain. The analysed material was cDNA or gDNA that came from T cells, B-cell-depleted T cells, or PBMCs.

V dropped 1 base and J dropped 10; count of bases not matched to a gene: 8. The CDR3 sequence is 16 residues long. Germline V gene data show CDR1 as SGHAT and CDR2 as FQDESV (reference sequence). Authors' data handling: Researchers report that nucleated cell counts were estimated from reference gene primer amplification. Assay: immunoSEQ multiplex PCR; the TCRdb copy retains only in-frame clones and omits some. V and J calls and clone size follow that table, whereas D and trimming were derived from the DNA. The sample contains 150,000 to 180,000 clones, about 90% of which appear only once. The TCR comes from a man in his fifties with acute or convalescent COVID-19. The sample was peripheral blood. The chain recombines TRBV11-1 with TRBJ2-1, with 12 bases fitting TRBD2. The CDR3 spells CASSLEGLAGKGEQFF. The CDR3 DNA reads TGTGCCAGCAGCTTAGAAGGACTAGCGGGGAAAGGGGAGCAGTTCTTC. Full variable domain (rest looked up from reference TRBV11-1 and TRBJ2-1): EAEVAQSPRYKITEKSQAVAFWCDPISGHATLYWYRQILGQGPELLVQFQDESVVDDSQLPKDRFSAERLKGVDSTLKIQPAELGDSAMYLCASSLEGLAGKGEQFFGPGTRLTVL.